This T cell receptor beta chain was obtained from a study of T cells expressing NK-cell markers. Study-wide context: Serological testing identified seven of the eight sequenced donors as HCMV-seropositive and one as seronegative. Findings and limits, study-wide: The dominant NKG2C+ clonotypes represented about 1.0-7.0% of CD8+ T cells in five or six donors.

Germline CDR1 and CDR2: LGHDT and YNNKEL (reference sequence). The CDR3 is 13 residues long. Reprocessing the 5' RACE reads, TCRdb reports a single entry for every CDR3 protein and omits DNA. The sample table sets out roughly 430,000 distinct CDR3 sequences. As regards this clonotype: Its antigen is still unknown.

The rearrangement links TRBV3-1 to TRBJ2-2; TCRdb lists TRBD2, though no DNA is available to test this call. This TCR was recovered from a woman between 18 and 70 years old in good health. Source material: blood T cells: a sorted CD56 or NKG2C T cell subset, CD4+ or CD8+ T cells, or bulk PBMC T cells (not recorded which). The CDR3 reads CASSQRGTGELFF.